This T cell receptor (beta chain) was sequenced for a study of siplizumab effects on memory and regulatory T cells. The germline V gene has CDR1 ENHRY and CDR2 SYGVKD. After removal of 5 bases from V and 8 bases from J, the junction contained 7 bases not matched to a gene. This CDR3 region has 13 residues. Assay: immunoSEQ multiplex PCR; the TCRdb copy retains only in-frame clones and omits some. The repertoire holds 100,000 to 110,000 clones, 94% seen once, with 1% to 1.5% in the top ten. This receptor was identified in a human donor in good health. Sample: non-Treg CD4+ T cells sorted from blood. The chain carries TRBV10-3 and TRBJ1-1; the match to TRBD1 covers 8 bases. CDR3 in amino acids: CAISSDRVREAFF. Here the CDR3 DNA reads TGTGCCATCAGTTCGGACAGGGTAAGAGAAGCTTTCTTT.